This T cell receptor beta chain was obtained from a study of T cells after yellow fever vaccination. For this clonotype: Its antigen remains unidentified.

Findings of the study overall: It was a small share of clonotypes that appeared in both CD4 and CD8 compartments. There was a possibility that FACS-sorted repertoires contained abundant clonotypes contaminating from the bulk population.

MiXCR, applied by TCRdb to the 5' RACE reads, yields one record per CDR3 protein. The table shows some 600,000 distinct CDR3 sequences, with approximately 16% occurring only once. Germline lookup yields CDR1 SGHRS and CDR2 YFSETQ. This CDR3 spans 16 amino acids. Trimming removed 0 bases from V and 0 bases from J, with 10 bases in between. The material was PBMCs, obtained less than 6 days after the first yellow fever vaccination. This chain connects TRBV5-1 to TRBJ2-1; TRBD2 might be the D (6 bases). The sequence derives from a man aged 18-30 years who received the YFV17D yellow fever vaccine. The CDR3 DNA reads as TGCGCCAGCAGCTTGGGGCTAGCGAGCTCCTACAATGAGCAGTTCTTC. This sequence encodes CASSLGLASSYNEQFF.